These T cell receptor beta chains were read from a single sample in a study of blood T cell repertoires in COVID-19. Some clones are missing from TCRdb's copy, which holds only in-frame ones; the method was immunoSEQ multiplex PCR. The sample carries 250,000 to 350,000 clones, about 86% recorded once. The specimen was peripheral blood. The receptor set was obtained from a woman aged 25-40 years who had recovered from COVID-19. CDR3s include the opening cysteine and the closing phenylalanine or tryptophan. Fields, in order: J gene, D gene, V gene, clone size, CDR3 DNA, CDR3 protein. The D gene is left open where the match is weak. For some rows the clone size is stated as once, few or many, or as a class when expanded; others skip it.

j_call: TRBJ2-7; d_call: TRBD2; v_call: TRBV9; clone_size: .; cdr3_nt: TGTGCCAGCAGTGGAGGGAGCGGGAGTTACGAGCAGTACTTC; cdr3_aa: CASSGGSGSYEQYF
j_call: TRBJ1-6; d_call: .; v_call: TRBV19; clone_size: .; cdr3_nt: TGTGCCAGTAGTCACCGGGAGAATAATTCACCCCTCCACTTT; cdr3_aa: CASSHRENNSPLHF
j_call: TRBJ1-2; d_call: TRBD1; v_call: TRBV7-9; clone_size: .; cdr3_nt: TGTGCCAGCAGCTTTGGGGACAGGGCGGTCGGCTACACCTTC; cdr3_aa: CASSFGDRAVGYTF
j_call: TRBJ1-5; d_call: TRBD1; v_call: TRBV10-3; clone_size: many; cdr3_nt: TGTGCCATCAGTGAGTCTCGGACAGGGAAAGGCAATCAGCCCCAGCATTTT; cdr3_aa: CAISESRTGKGNQPQHF
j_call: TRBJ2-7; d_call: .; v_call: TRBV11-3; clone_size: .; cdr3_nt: TGTGCCAGCAGCTTAGAAAGGGCCACAGGGCCAGTTTCCTACGAGCAGTACTTC; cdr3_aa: CASSLERATGPVSYEQYF
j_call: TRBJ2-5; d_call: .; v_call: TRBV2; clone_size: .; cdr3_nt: TGTGCCAGCAGGAGATACCAGGGTGGGGAGACCCAGTACTTC; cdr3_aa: CASRRYQGGETQYF
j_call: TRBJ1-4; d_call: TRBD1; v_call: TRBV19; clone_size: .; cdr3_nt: TGTGCCAGTAGTATGTGGGACAGTTCAAATGAAAAACTGTTTTTT; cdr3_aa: CASSMWDSSNEKLFF
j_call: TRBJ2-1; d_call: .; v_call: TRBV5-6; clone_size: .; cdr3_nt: TGTGCCAGCAGCTTGACCCCCGGACAGAAATACAATGAGCAGTTCTTC; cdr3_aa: CASSLTPGQKYNEQFF
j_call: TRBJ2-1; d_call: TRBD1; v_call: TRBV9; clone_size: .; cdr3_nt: TGTGCCAGCAGCGCCGGGACAGGTTCCTACAATGAGCAGTTCTTC; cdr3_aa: CASSAGTGSYNEQFF
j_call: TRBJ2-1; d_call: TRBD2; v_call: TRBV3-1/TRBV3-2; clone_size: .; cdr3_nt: TGTGCCAGCAGCCAAGAAACTAGGCGGGAGGGTTACAATGAGCAGTTCTTC; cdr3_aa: CASSQETRREGYNEQFF
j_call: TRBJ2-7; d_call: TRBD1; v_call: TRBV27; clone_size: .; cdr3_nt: TGTGCCAGCAGTGCTCCGGGACAGGGGGCTTACGAGCAGTACTTC; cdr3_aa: CASSAPGQGAYEQYF
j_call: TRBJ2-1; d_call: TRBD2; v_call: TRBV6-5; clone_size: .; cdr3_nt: TGTGCCAGCACCGAGACTAGCGGGAGGCTCAATGAGCAGTTCTTC; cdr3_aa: CASTETSGRLNEQFF
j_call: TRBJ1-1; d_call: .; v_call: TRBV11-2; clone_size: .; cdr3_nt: TGTGCCAGCAGCTTATTAGGGGCTGAAGCTTTCTTT; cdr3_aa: CASSLLGAEAFF